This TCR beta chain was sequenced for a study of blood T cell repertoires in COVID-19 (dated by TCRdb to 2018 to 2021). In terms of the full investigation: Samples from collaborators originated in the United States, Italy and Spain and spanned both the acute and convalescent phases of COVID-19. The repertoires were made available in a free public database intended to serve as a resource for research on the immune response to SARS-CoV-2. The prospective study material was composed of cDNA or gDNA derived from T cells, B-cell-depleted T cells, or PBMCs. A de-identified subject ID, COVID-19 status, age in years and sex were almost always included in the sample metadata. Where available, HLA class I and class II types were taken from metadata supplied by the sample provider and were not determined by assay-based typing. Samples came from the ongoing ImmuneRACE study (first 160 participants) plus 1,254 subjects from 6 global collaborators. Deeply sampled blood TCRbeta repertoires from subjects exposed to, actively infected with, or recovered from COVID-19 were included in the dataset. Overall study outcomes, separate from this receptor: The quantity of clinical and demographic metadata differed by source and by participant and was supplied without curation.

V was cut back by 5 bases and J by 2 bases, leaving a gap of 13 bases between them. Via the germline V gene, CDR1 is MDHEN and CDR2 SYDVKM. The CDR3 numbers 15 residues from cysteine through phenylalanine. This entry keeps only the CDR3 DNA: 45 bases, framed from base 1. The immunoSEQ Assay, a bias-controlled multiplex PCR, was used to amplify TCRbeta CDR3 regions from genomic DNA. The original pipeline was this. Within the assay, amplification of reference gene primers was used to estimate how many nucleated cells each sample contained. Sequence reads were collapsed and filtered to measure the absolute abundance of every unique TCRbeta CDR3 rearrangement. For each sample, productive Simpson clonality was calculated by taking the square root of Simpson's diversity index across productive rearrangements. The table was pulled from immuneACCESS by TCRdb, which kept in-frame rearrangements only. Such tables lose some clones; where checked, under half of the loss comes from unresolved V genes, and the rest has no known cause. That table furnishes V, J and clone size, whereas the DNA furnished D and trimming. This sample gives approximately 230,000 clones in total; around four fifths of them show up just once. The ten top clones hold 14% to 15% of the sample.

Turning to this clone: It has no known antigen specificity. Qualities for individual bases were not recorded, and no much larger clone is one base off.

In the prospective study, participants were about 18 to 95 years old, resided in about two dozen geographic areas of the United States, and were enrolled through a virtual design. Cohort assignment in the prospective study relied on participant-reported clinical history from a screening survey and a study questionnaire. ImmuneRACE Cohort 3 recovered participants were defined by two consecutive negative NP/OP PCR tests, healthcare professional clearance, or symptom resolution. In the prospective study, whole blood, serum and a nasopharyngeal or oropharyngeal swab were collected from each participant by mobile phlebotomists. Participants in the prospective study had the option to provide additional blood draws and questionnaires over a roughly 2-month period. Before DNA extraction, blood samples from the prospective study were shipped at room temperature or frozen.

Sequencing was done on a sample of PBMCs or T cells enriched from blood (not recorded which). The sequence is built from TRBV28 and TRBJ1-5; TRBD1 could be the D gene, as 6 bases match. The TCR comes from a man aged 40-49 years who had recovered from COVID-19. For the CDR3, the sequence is CASSPSGAGNQPQHF. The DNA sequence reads TGTGCCAGCAGTCCATCAGGGGCAGGCAATCAGCCCCAGCATTTT.